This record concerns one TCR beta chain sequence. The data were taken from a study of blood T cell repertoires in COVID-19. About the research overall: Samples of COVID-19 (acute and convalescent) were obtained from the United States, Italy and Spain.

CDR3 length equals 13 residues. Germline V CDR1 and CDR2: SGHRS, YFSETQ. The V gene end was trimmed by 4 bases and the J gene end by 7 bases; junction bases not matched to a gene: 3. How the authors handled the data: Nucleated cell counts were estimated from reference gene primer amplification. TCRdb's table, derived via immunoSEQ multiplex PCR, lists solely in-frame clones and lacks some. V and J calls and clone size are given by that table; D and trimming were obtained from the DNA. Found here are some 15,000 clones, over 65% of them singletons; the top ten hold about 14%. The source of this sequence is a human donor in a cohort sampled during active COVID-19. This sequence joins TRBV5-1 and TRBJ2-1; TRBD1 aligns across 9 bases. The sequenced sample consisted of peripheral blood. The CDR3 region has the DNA TGCGCCAGCAGCAGGGGACAGGGAAATGAGCAGTTCTTC. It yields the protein CASSRGQGNEQFF. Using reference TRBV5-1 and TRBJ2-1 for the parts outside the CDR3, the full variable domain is KAGVTQTPRYLIKTRGQQVTLSCSPISGHRSVSWYQQTPGQGLQFLFEYFSETQRNKGNFPGRFSGRQFSNSRSEMNVSTLELGDSALYLCASSRGQGNEQFFGPGTRLTVL.